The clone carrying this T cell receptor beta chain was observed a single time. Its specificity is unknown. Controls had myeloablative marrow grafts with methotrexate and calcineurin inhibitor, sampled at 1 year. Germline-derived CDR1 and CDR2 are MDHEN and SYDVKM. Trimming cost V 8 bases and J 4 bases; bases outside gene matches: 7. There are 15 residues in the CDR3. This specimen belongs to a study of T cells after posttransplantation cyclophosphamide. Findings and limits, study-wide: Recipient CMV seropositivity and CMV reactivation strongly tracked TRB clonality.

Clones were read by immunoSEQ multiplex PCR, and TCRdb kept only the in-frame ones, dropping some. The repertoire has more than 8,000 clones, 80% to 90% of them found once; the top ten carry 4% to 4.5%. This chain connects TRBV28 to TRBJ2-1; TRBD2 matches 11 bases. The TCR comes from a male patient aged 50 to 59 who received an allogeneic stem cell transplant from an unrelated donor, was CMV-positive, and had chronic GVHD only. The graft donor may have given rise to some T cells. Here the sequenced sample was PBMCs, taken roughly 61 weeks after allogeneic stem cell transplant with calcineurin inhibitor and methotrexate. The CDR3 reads CASGLGTSGYNEQFF. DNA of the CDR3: TGTGCCAGCGGATTAGGGACTAGCGGATACAATGAGCAGTTCTTC.